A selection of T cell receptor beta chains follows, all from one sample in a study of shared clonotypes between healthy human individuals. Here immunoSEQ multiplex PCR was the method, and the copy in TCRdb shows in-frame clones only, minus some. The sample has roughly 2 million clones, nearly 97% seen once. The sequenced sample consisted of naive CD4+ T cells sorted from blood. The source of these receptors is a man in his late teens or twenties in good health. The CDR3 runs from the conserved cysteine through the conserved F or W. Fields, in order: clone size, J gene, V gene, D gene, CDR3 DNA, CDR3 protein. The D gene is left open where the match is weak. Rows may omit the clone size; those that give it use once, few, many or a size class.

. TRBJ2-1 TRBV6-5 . TGTGCCAGCAGTTACTCAACTAGGCGCTCCTACAATGAGCAGTTCTTC CASSYSTRRSYNEQFF
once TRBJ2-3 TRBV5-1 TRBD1 TGCGCCAGCAGCTGGCCCGGGACAGCTAGCACAGATACGCAGTATTTT CASSWPGTASTDTQYF
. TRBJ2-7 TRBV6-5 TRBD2 TGTGCCAGCAGATTACTAGCGGGAGACCTCGCCGAGCAGTACTTC CASRLLAGDLAEQYF
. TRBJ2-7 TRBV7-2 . TGTGCCAGCAGCTGGCCGGACGGGAACTCCTACGAGCAGTACTTC CASSWPDGNSYEQYF
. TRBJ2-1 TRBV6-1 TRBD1 TGTGCCAGCAGTGAAGCGCTGGGGACAGGGGCGTGGAATGAGCAGTTCTTC CASSEALGTGAWNEQFF
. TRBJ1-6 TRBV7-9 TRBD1 TGTGCCAGCAGCTGGGGACAGGGAAATTCACCCCTCCACTTT CASSWGQGNSPLHF
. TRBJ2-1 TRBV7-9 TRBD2 TGTGCCAGCAGCTTACAAGGGGGACTAGCAGATTACAATGAGCAGTTCTTC CASSLQGGLADYNEQFF
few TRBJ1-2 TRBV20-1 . TGCAGTGCTCTGCCCGATAATGGCTACACCTTC CSALPDNGYTF
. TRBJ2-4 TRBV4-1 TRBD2 TGCGCCAGCAGCCAAATCGACCCGGGACTAGTTCGGGCCAAAAACATTCAGTACTTC CASSQIDPGLVRAKNIQYF
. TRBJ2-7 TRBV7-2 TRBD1 TGTGCCAGCACCTGGGGACAGGGCTCCTACGAGCAGTACTTC CASTWGQGSYEQYF
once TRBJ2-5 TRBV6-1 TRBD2 TGTGCCAGCAGTGGGCTAAAAGTAGCGGGGGGATCGGGAGAGACCCAGTACTTC CASSGLKVAGGSGETQYF
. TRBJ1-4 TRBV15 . TGTGCCACCAGACGCGCTCCCAGAACTGAAAAACTGTTTTTT CATRRAPRTEKLFF
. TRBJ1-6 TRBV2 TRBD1 TGTGCCAGCAGTAAGGGACAGGGTATGAATTCACCCCTCCACTTT CASSKGQGMNSPLHF
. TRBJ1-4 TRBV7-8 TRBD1 TGTGCCAGCAGCTTAGGGGACAGGACGGGCGAAAAACTGTTTTTT CASSLGDRTGEKLFF
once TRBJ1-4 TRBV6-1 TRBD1 TGTGCCAGCAGTGCCTTCGGGACAGCTGAGGGGAAACTGTTTTTT CASSAFGTAEGKLFF
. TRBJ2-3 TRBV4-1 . TGCGCCAGCAGCCAGGCGACTCGTACAGATACGCAGTATTTT CASSQATRTDTQYF
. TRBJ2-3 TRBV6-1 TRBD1 TGTGCCAGCAGTGAAGGGGACAGGAGACAGATCACAGATACGCAGTATTTT CASSEGDRRQITDTQYF
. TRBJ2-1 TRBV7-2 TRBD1 TGTGCCAGCAGCCTAGGACAGGGTGCCGCTAATGAGCAGTTCTTC CASSLGQGAANEQFF
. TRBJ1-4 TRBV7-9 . TGTGCCAGCAGCTTAGTCGGCAGTACGGATGAAAAACTGTTTTTT CASSLVGSTDEKLFF
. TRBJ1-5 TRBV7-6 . TGTGCCAGCAGCTTAGGTATCGGCCAGCCCCAGCATTTT CASSLGIGQPQHF
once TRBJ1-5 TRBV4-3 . TGCGCCAGCAGCCAAGATGGAGGGGGGAATCAGCCCCAGCATTTT CASSQDGGGNQPQHF
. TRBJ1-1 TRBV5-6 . TGTGCCAGCAGTCTGAACACTGAAGCTTTCTTT CASSLNTEAFF
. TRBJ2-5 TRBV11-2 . TGTGCCAGCAGCTTAAACGGCAGATCTTTCGAGACCCAGTACTTC CASSLNGRSFETQYF
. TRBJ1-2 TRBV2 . TGTGCCAGCCGCGAAATGACCACTGGCTACACCTTC CASREMTTGYTF
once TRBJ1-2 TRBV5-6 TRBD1 TGTGCCAGCAGCTTGATTGCCCTTGGACAGGGTGACGGCTACACCTTC CASSLIALGQGDGYTF
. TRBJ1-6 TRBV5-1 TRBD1 TGCGCCAGCAGCTTAGCAGGGACAGGGCTCCCCATTGGTTCACCCCTCCACTTT CASSLAGTGLPIGSPLHF
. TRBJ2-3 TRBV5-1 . TGCGCCAGCAGCATCGGACCGAGTAGCACAGATACGCAGTATTTT CASSIGPSSTDTQYF
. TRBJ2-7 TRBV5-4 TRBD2 TGTGCCAGCAGCTCCCCCAGACCGGGACTAGCGGGGGAGCAGTACTTC CASSSPRPGLAGEQYF
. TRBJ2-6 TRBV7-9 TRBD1 TGTGCCAGCAGCCTCAGGACAGGGTCGCGTGGGGCCAACGTCCTGACTTTC CASSLRTGSRGANVLTF
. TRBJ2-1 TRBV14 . TGTGCCAGCAGCCAGCTGACTGGTTCATACAATGAGCAGTTCTTC CASSQLTGSYNEQFF
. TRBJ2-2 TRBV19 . TGTGCCGCTCTCGACAGAGCAGCGAACACCGGGGAGCTGTTTTTT CAALDRAANTGELFF
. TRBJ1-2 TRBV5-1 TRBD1 TGCGCCAGCAGCTTCGGGACAGGGATTGTGGGCTACACCTTC CASSFGTGIVGYTF
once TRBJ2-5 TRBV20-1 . TGCAGTGCTCGGGGTCAAGAGACCCAGTACTTC CSARGQETQYF
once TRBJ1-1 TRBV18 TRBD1 TGTGCCAGCTCACCCCCGGGACAGAACATGAACACTGAAGCTTTCTTT CASSPPGQNMNTEAFF
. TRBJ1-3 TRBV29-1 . TGCAGCGCCCCATACCCCCAGGGCGACCTTAACACCATATATTTT CSAPYPQGDLNTIYF
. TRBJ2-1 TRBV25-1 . TGTGCCAGCAGTGAATATGGGGGAGGCGGGGATGAGCAGTTCTTC CASSEYGGGGDEQFF
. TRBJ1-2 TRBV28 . TGTGCCAGCAGAAAACAGGGCGGAGATGGCTACACCTTC CASRKQGGDGYTF
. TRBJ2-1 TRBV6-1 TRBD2 TGTGCCAGCAGTGAAGAGGTAGCGGGCATCAATGAGCAGTTCTTC CASSEEVAGINEQFF
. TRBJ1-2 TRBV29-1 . TGCAGCGTAGAGACCGTAAACTATGGCTACACCTTC CSVETVNYGYTF
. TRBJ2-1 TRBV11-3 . TGTGCCAGCAGCTTAGCTAGATCCAATGGGGAGCAGTTCTTC CASSLARSNGEQFF
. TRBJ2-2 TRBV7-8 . TGTGCCAGCACCATAAGGGGGTCTCACACCGGGGAGCTGTTTTTT CASTIRGSHTGELFF
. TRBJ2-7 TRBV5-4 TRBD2 TGTGCCAGCACCTTCTTATCCGTCCGGACTAGCGGTACCTACGAGCAGTACTTC CASTFLSVRTSGTYEQYF
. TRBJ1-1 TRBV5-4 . TGTGCCAGCAGGACGACGGGGGGGCCCACTGAAGCTTTCTTT CASRTTGGPTEAFF
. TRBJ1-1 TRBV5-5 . TGTGCCAGCAGCTCCGGCCTGACAGACCCGACTGAAGCTTTCTTT CASSSGLTDPTEAFF
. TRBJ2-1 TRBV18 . TGTGCCAGCTCACCCCCCAACTACAATGAGCAGTTCTTC CASSPPNYNEQFF
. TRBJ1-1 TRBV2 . TGTGCCAGCACGCAGGGATCGGTGAACACTGAAGCTTTCTTT CASTQGSVNTEAFF
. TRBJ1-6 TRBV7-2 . TGTGCCAGCAGGGGGACCGCTCAGTATGGTTCACCCCTCCACTTT CASRGTAQYGSPLHF
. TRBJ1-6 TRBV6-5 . TGTGCCAGCAGTTTGGACGGAAATTCACCCCTCCACTTT CASSLDGNSPLHF
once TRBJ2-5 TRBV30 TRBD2 TGTGCCTGGAGCGGGGAGGGGAGTTTAGAGACCCAGTACTTC CAWSGEGSLETQYF
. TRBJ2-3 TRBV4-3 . TGCGCCAGCAGCCAAGGCCCTACAGATACGCAGTATTTT CASSQGPTDTQYF